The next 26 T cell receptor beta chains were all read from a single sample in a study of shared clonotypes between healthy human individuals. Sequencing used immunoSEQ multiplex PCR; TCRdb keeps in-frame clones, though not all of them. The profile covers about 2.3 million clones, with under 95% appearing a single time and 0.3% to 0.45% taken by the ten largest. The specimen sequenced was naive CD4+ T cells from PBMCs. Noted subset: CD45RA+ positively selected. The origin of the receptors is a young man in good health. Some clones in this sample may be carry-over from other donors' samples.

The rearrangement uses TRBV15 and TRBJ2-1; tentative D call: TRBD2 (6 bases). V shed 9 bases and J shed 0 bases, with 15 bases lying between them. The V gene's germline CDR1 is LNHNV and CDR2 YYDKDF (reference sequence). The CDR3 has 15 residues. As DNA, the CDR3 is TGTGCCACAGGAGGGCTCCCGTTCTCCTACAATGAGCAGTTCTTC. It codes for CATGGLPFSYNEQFF. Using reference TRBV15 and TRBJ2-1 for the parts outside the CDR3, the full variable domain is DAMVIQNPRYQVTQFGKPVTLSCSQTLNHNVMYWYQQKSSQAPKLLFHYYDKDFNNEADTPDNFQSRRPNTSFCFLDIRSPGLGDTAMYLCATGGLPFSYNEQFFGPGTRLTVL.

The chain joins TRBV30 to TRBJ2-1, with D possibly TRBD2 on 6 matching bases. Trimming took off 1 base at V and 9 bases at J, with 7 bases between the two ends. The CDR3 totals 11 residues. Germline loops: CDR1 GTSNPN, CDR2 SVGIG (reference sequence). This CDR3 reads CAWSAGSEQFF. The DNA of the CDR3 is TGTGCCTGGAGTGCCGGGAGTGAGCAGTTCTTC.

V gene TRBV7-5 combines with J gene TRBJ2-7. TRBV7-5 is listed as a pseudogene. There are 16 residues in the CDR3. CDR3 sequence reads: CARSPDGGLSVYEQYF. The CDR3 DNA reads TGTGCCAGAAGCCCGGACGGGGGCCTTAGTGTCTACGAGCAGTACTTC.

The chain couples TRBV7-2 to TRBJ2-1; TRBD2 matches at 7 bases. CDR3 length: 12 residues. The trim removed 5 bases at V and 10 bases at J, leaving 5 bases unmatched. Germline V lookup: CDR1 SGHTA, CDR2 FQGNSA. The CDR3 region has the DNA TGTGCCAGCAGCCCAGCGGGACGCGAGCAGTTCTTC. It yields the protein CASSPAGREQFF.

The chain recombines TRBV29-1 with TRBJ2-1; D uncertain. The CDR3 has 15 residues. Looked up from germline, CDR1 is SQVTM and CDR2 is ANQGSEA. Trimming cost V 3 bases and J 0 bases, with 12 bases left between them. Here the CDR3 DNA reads TGCAGCGTTGAGGATTGGCGGAGCTCCTACAATGAGCAGTTCTTC. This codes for CSVEDWRSSYNEQFF.

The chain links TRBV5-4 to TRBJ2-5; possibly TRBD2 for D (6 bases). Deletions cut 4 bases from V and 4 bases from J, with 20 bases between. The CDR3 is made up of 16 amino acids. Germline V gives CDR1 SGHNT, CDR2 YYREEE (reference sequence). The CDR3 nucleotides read TGTGCCAGCAGCCCCCTAGTCGGGAGTCGCGGAGAGACCCAGTACTTC. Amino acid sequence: CASSPLVGSRGETQYF.

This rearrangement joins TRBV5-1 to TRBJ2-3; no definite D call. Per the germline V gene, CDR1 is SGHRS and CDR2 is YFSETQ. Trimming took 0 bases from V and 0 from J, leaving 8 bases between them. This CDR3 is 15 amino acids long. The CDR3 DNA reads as TGCGCCAGCAGCTTGGCGAGTGTGAGCACAGATACGCAGTATTTT. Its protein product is CASSLASVSTDTQYF.

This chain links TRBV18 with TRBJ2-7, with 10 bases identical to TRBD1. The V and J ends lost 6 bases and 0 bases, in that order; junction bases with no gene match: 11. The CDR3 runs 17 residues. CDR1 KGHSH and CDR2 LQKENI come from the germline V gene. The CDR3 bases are TGTGCCAGCTCCCCTCTTGGAGGGACAGGGGTCTCCTACGAGCAGTACTTC. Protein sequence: CASSPLGGTGVSYEQYF.

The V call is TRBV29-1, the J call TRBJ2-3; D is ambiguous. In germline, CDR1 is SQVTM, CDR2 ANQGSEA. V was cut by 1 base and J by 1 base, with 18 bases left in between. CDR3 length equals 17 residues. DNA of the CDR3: TGCAGCGTTGAAGTTGGGAATTCCATGTCCGGCACAGATACGCAGTATTTT. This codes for CSVEVGNSMSGTDTQYF.

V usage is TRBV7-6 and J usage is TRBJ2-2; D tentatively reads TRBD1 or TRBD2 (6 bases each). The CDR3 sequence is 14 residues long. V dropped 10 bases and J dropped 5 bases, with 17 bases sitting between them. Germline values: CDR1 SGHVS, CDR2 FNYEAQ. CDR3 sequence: CATQRGVRTGELFF. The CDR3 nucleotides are TGTGCCACCCAGAGGGGGGTTCGAACCGGGGAGCTGTTTTTT.

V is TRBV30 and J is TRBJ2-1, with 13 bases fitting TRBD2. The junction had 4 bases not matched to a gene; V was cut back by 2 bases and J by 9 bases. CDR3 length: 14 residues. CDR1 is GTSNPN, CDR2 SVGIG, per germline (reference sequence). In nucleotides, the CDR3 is TGTGCCTGGAGTTCGACTAGCGGGAGGCGTGAGCAGTTCTTC. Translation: CAWSSTSGRREQFF.

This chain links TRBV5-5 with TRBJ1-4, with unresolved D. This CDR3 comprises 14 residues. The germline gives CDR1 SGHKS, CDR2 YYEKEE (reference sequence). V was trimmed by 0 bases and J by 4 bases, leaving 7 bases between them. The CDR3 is CASSLEGGNEKLFF. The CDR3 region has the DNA TGTGCCAGCAGCTTGGAGGGAGGTAATGAAAAACTGTTTTTT.

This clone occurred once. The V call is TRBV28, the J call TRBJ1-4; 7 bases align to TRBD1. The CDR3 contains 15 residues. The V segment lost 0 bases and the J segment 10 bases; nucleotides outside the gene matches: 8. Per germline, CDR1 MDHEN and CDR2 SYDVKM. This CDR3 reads CASSLWGQSQGKLFF. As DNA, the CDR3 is TGTGCCAGCAGTTTATGGGGACAGTCCCAGGGAAAACTGTTTTTT.

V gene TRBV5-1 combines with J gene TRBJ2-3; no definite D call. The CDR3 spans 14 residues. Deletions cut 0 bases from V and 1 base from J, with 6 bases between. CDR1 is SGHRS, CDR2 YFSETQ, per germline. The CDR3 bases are TGCGCCAGCAGCTTGGTAGCCCGCACAGATACGCAGTATTTT. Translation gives CASSLVARTDTQYF.

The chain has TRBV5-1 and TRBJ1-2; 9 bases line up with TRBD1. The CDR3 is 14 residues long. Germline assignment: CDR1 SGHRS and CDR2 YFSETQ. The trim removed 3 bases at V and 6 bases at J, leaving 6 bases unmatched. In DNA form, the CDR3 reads TGCGCCAGCAGCTCGGAGGGACAGGGACATGGCTACACCTTC. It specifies CASSSEGQGHGYTF.

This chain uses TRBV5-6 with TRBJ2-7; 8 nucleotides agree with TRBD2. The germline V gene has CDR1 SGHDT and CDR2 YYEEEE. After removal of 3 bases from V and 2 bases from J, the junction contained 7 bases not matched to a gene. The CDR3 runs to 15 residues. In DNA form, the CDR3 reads TGTGCCAGCAGCTCAAGCGGGAGTCGTCCCTACGAGCAGTACTTC. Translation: CASSSSGSRPYEQYF.

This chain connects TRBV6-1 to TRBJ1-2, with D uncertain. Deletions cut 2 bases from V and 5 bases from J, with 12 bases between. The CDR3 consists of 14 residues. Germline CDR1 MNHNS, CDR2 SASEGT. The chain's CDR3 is CASSEQLSSYGYTF. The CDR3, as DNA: TGTGCCAGCAGTGAACAGCTCAGCAGTTATGGCTACACCTTC.

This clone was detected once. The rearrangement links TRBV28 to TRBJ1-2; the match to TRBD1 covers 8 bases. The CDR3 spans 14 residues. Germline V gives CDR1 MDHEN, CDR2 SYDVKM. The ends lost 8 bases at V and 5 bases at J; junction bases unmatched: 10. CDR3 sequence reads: CASLGQGLFYGYTF. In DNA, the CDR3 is TGTGCCAGCCTCGGACAGGGATTGTTTTATGGCTACACCTTC.

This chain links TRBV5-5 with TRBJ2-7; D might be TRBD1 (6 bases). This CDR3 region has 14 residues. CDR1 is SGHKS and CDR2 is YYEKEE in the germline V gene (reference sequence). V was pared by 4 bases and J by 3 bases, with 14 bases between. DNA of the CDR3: TGTGCCAGCAGCCCACACCTGGACAGCTACGAGCAGTACTTC. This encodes CASSPHLDSYEQYF.

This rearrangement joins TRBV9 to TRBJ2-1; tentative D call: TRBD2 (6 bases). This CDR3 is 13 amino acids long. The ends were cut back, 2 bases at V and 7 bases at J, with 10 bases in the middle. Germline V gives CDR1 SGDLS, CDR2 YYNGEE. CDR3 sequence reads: CASSVPGTNEQFF. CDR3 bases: TGTGCCAGCAGCGTCCCAGGGACTAATGAGCAGTTCTTC.

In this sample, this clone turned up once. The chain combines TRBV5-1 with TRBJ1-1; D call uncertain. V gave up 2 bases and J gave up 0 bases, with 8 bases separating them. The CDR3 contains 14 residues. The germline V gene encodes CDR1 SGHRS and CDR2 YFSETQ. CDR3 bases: TGCGCCAGCAGCTTCGGCAGAATGAACACTGAAGCTTTCTTT. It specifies CASSFGRMNTEAFF.

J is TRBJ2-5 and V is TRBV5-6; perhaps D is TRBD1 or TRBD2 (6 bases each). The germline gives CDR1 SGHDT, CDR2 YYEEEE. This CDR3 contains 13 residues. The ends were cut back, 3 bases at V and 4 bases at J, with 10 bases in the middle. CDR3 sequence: CASSWRGVETQYF. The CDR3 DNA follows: TGTGCCAGCAGCTGGAGGGGGGTAGAGACCCAGTACTTC.

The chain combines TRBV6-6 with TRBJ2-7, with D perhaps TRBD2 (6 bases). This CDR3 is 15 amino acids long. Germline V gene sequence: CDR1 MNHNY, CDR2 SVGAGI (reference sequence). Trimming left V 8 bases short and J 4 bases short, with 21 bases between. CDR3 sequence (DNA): TGTGCCAGCGGCCGAGGAGGGAGCCGGGGGTACGAGCAGTACTTC. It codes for CASGRGGSRGYEQYF.

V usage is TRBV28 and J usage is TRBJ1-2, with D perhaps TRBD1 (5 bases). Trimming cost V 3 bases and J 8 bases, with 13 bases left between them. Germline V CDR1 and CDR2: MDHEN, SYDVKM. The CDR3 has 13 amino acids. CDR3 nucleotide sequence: TGTGCCAGCAGTTTGATGGGGGTAGGAGGCTACACCTTC. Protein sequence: CASSLMGVGGYTF.

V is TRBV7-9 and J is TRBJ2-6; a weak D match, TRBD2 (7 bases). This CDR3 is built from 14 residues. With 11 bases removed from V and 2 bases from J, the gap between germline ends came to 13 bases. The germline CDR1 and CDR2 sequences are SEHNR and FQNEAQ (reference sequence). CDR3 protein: CAGGGRAGANVLTF. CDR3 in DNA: TGTGCCGGGGGGGGCAGGGCTGGGGCCAACGTCCTGACTTTC.

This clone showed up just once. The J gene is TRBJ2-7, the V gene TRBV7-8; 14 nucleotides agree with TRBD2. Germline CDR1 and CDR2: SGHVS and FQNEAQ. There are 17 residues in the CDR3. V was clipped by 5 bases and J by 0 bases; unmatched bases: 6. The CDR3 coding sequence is TGTGCCAGCAGCCTTCCGACTAGCGGGAGGGGCTCCTACGAGCAGTACTTC. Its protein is CASSLPTSGRGSYEQYF.